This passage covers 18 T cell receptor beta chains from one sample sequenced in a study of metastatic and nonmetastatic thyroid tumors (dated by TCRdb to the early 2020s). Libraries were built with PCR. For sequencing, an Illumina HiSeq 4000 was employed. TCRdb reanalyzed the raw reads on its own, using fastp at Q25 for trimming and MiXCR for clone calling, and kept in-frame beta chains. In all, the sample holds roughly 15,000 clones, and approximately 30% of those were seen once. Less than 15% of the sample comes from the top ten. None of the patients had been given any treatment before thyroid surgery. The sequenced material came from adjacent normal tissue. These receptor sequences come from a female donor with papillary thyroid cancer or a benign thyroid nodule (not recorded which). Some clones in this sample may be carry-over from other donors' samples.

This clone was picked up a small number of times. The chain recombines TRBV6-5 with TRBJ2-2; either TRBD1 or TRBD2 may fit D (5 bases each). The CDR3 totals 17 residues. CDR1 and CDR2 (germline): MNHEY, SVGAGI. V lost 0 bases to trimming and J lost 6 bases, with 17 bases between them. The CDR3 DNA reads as TGTGCCAGCAGTTACTCGAGGGGTGGACGAATTCCCGGGGAGCTGTTTTTT. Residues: CASSYSRGGRIPGELFF.

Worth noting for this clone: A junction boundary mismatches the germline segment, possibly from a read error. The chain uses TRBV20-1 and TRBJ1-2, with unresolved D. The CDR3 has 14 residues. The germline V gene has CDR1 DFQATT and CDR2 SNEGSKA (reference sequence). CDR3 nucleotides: TGCAGTGCTACCCCTCGGAGGCCTAACTATGGCCACACCTTC. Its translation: CSATPRRPNYGHTF.

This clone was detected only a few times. Here the CDR3 reads CASSLRELTEAFF. The DNA for the CDR3 is TGTGCCAGCAGCCTCCGGGAGCTCACTGAAGCTTTCTTT. The chain has TRBV28 and TRBJ1-1; no definite D call. The CDR3 is 13 residues long. Germline-derived CDR1 and CDR2 are MDHEN and SYDVKM. Trimming removed 6 bases at V and 4 bases at J, with 12 bases between. Together with reference TRBV28 and TRBJ1-1, the CDR3 gives the full variable domain: DVKVTQSSRYLVKRTGEKVFLECVQDMDHENMFWYRQDPGLGLRLIYFSYDVKMKEKGDIPEGYSVSREKKERFSLILESASTNQTSMYLCASSLRELTEAFFGQGTRLTVV.

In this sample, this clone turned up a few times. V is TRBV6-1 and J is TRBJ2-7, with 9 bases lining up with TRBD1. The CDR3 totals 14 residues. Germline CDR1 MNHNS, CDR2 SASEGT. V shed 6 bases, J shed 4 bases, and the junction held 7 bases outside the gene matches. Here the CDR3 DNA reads TGTGCCAGCAGCCGTGGACAGGGGAAATACGAGCAGTACTTC. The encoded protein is CASSRGQGKYEQYF.

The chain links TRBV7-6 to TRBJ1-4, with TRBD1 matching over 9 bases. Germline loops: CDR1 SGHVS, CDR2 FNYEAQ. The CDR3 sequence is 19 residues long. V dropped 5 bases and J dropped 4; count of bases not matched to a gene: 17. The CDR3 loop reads CASSRKKTGGFDFNEKLFF. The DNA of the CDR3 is TGTGCCAGCAGCCGAAAAAAGACAGGGGGATTTGATTTTAATGAAAAACTGTTTTTT.

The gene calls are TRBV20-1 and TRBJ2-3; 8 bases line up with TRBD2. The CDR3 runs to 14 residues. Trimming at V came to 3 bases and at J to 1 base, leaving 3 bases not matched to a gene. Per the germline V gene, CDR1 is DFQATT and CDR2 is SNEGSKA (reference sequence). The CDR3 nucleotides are TGCAGTGCTAGCGGCGGGAGGCGCACAGATACGCAGTATTTT. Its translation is CSASGGRRTDTQYF.

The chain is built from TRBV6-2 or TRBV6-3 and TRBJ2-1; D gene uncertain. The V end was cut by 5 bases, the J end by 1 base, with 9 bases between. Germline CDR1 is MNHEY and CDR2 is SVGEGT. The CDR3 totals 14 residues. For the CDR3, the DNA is TGTGCCAGCAGTCCGCCCCGATCCTACAATGAGCAGTTCTTC. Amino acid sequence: CASSPPRSYNEQFF.

CDR3 loop: CGWRRYGRSRAYEQYF. In nucleotides, the CDR3 is TGTGGGTGGAGAAGATATGGGCGATCGAGGGCCTACGAGCAGTACTTC. The chain joins TRBV11-2 to TRBJ2-7; weak D call: TRBD2 (5 bases). The CDR3 extends over 16 amino acids. Germline values: CDR1 SGHAT, CDR2 FQNNGV. The whole variable domain, remainder taken from reference TRBV11-2 and TRBJ2-7, is EAGVAQSPRYKIIEKRQSVAFWCNPISGHATLYWYQQILGQGPKLLIQFQNNGVVDDSQLPKDRFSAERLKGVDSTLKIQPAKLEDSAVYLCGWRRYGRSRAYEQYFGPGTRLTVT.

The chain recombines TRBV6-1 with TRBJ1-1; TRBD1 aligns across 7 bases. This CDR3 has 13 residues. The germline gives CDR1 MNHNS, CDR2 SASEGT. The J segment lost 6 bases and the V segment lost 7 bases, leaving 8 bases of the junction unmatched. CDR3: CASTITGVAEAFF. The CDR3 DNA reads TGTGCCAGCACCATAACAGGGGTGGCTGAAGCTTTCTTT.

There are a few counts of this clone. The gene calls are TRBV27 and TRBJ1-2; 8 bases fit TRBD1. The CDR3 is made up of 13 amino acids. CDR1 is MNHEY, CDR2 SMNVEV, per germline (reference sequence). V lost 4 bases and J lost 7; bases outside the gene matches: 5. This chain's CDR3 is CASSYGQGGGYTF. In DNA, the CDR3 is TGTGCCAGCAGTTACGGACAGGGTGGTGGCTACACCTTC.

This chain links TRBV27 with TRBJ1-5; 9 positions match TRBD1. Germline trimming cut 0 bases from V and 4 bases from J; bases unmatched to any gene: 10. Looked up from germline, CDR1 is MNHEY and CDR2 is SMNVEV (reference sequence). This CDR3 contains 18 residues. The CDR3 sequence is CASSLSWRPGQGNQPQHF. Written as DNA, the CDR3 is TGTGCCAGCAGTTTATCGTGGAGGCCGGGACAGGGAAATCAGCCCCAGCATTTT.

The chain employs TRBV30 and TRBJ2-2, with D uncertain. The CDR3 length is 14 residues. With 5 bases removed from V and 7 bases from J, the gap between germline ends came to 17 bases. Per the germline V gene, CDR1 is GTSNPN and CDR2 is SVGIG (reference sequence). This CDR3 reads CAWELGGFGGELFF. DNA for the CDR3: TGTGCCTGGGAGCTAGGTGGTTTTGGCGGGGAGCTGTTTTTT.

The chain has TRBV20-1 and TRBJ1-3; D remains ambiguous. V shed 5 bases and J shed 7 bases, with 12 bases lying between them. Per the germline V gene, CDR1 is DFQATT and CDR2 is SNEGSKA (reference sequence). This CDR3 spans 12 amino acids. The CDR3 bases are TGCAGTGCTGGGGTCGGCGGGAACACCATATATTTT. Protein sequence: CSAGVGGNTIYF.

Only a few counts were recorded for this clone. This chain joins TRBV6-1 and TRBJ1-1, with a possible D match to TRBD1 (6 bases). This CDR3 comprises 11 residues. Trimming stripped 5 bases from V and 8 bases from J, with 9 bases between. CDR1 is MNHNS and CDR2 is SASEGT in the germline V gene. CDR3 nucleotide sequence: TGTGCCAGCAGTAGGGACAACGAAGCTTTCTTT. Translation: CASSRDNEAFF.

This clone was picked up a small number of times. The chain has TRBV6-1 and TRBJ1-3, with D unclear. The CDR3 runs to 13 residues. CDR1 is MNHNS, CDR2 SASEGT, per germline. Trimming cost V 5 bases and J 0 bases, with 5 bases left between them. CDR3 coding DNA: TGTGCCAGCAGTCCTTTCTCTGGAAACACCATATATTTT. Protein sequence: CASSPFSGNTIYF.

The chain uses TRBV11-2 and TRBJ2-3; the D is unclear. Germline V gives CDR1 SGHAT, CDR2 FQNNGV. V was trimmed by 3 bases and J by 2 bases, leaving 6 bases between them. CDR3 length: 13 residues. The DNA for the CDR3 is TGTGCCAGCAGCTTTATCCCCACAGATACGCAGTATTTT. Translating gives CASSFIPTDTQYF.

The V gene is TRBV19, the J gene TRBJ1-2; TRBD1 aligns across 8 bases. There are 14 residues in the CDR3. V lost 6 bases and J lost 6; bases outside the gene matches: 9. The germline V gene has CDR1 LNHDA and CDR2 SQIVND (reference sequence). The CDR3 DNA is TGTGCCAGTAGCGTGCAGGGGGCGTTTAATGGCTACACCTTC. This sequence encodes CASSVQGAFNGYTF.

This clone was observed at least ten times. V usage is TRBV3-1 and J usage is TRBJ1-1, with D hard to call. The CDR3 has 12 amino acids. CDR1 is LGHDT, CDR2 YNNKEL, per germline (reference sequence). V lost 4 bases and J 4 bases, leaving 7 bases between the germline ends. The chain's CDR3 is CASSLLGTEAFF. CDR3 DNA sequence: TGTGCCAGCAGCCTGTTGGGCACTGAAGCTTTCTTT.